This T cell receptor (beta chain) came from a study of T cells expressing NK-cell markers. Study-level information: It was from sorted CD3+CD56+NKG2C+, CD3+CD56+NKG2C- and CD3+CD56-NKG2C+ T cells that TCR beta repertoires came. Eight donors were sequenced, of whom seven were HCMV-seropositive, while the remaining one was HCMV-seronegative.

Scientists made TCR beta cDNA using 5'RACE template switching with UMIs. TCRdb reprocessed the 5' RACE reads; each CDR3 protein has one entry and no DNA is given. Its listing shows around 550,000 distinct CDR3 sequences. The CDR3 consists of 15 residues. Germline V lookup: CDR1 ENHRY, CDR2 SYGVKD. What was sequenced was blood T cells: a sorted CD56 or NKG2C T cell subset, CD4+ or CD8+ T cells, or bulk PBMC T cells (not recorded which). The gene calls are TRBV10-3 and TRBJ2-5; TCRdb names TRBD1, which stays unverified in the absence of DNA. The sequence came from a man aged 18 to 35 in good health. The CDR3 loop reads CAISERGKGEETQYF.